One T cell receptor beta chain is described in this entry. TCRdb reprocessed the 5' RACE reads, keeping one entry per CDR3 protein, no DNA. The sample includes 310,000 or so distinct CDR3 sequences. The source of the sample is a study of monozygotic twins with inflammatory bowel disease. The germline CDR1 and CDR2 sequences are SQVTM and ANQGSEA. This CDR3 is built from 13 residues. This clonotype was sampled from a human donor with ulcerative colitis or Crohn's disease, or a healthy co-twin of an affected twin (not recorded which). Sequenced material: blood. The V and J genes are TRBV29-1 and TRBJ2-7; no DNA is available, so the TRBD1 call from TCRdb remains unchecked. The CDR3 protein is CSVEMDRGREQYF.